The 20 T cell receptor beta chains below come from one sample, sequenced in a study of T cell repertoires in cytomegalovirus infection (dated by TCRdb to between 2018 and 2020). According to the study, the label for this sample's treatment or condition signals: in vitro stimulation with specific CMV peptide epitopes to enrich CMV-specific T cells. The sequencing machine was an Illumina HiSeq 1500. Using fastp trimming at Q25 and MiXCR clonotype assembly, TCRdb reanalyzed the public sequencing data and kept in-frame beta chains. Each record represents a unique CDR3 protein, reported with the most common genes and DNA among its rows. The sample table holds 450,000 to 650,000 distinct CDR3 sequences, of which approximately 40% were seen once. The ten biggest clones cover 48% of the sample. Their antigens are not known. Sequences were derived from cultured PBMCs, sampled from culture after CMV antigen stimulation. The receptors were gathered from a human donor in good health (CMV status not recorded). Some clones in this sample may be carry-over from other donors' samples.

The chain combines TRBV19 with TRBJ2-1; D is possibly TRBD1 (6 bases). Germline lookup yields CDR1 LNHDA and CDR2 SQIVND (reference sequence). The CDR3 contains 15 residues. V was clipped by 5 bases and J by 4 bases, with 15 bases between them. The CDR3 sequence is CASSPPGQLYNEQFF. The CDR3 DNA sequence: TGTGCCAGTAGTCCCCCTGGACAGCTGTACAATGAGCAGTTCTTC.

J is TRBJ1-2 and V is TRBV19; unclear D gene. Germline values: CDR1 LNHDA, CDR2 SQIVND (reference sequence). The CDR3 has 12 amino acids. Trimming left V 8 bases short and J 5 bases short, with 12 bases between. CDR3 DNA sequence: TGTGCCAGTGAAGGCCTGGGTTATGGCTACACCTTC. This translates into CASEGLGYGYTF.

CDR3: CASSTPGQSIEETQYF. The CDR3 nucleotides read TGTGCCAGTAGTACGCCGGGACAATCAATCGAAGAGACCCAGTACTTC. This chain joins TRBV19 and TRBJ2-5, with D possibly being TRBD1 (6 bases). This CDR3 contains 16 residues. The germline V gene has CDR1 LNHDA and CDR2 SQIVND (reference sequence). V lost 4 bases to trimming and J lost 3 bases, with 18 bases between them. Looking up the rest from reference TRBV19 and TRBJ2-5 gives the full variable domain: DGGITQSPKYLFRKEGQNVTLSCEQNLNHDAMYWYRQDPGQGLRLIYYSQIVNDFQKGDIAEGYSVSREKKESFPLTVTSAQKNPTAFYLCASSTPGQSIEETQYFGPGTRLLVL.

This clonotype occurred a few times. The V gene is TRBV6-1, the J gene TRBJ2-3, with 9 bases identical to TRBD2. The trim removed 1 base at V and 5 bases at J, leaving 7 bases unmatched. The CDR3 is 16 amino acids. Germline V gene sequence: CDR1 MNHNS, CDR2 SASEGT. CDR3 coding DNA: TGTGCCAGCAGTGAAGGTTTAGCGGGAGTGAAAGATACGCAGTATTTT. Its translation: CASSEGLAGVKDTQYF.

The gene calls are TRBV6-1 and TRBJ1-6, with D unresolved. Germline CDR1 MNHNS, CDR2 SASEGT. V was pared by 6 bases and J by 8 bases, with 14 bases between. This CDR3 is 14 amino acids long. CDR3 nucleotide sequence: TGTGCCAGCAGAGGAGGGATTTCTGATTCACCCCTCCACTTT. It translates to CASRGGISDSPLHF.

This chain links TRBV7-2 with TRBJ1-2; D ambiguous. The CDR3 runs 14 residues. V was pared by 1 base and J by 5 bases, with 11 bases between. Per germline, CDR1 SGHTA and CDR2 FQGNSA. This CDR3 is CASSLGSTRYGYTF. For the CDR3, the DNA is TGTGCCAGCAGCTTAGGGTCAACCCGGTATGGCTACACCTTC.

The chain employs TRBV7-6 and TRBJ1-5, with a tentative D call TRBD1 (6 bases). Germline V gene sequence: CDR1 SGHVS, CDR2 FNYEAQ. The CDR3 is 13 amino acids. V lost 5 bases and J lost 7, with 12 bases in between. The CDR3 DNA reads TGTGCCAGCAGCCCAGGGGTGAAACAGCCCCAGCATTTT. Translated: CASSPGVKQPQHF.

This chain joins TRBV15 and TRBJ2-3, with 8 positions matching TRBD2. The trim removed 2 bases at V and 0 bases at J, leaving 4 bases unmatched. Germline V CDR1 and CDR2: LNHNV, YYDKDF (reference sequence). CDR3 length equals 16 residues. The CDR3 loop is CATSRLLAVSTDTQYF. Written as DNA, the CDR3 is TGTGCCACCAGCAGACTACTAGCGGTTAGCACAGATACGCAGTATTTT.

V is TRBV6-1 and J is TRBJ2-7, with D tentatively TRBD1 or TRBD2 (5 bases each). Germline CDR1 is MNHNS and CDR2 is SASEGT. The CDR3 is 15 residues long. The ends were cut back, 8 bases at V and 4 bases at J, with 21 bases in the middle. The CDR3 region is CASWRTLGVQYEQYF. The CDR3 DNA is TGTGCCAGCTGGAGGACCCTGGGGGTCCAATACGAGCAGTACTTC.

The chain recombines TRBV6-2 or TRBV6-3 with TRBJ2-1, with D possibly matching TRBD1 (6 bases). Germline V gene sequence: CDR1 MNHEY, CDR2 SVGEGT. The CDR3 loop spans 13 amino acids. V was cut by 6 bases and J by 4 bases, with 10 bases left in between. The chain's CDR3 is CASRPGQYNEQFF. The CDR3 DNA follows: TGTGCCAGCAGACCCGGACAGTACAATGAGCAGTTCTTC.

This chain connects TRBV27 to TRBJ1-5, with 7 bases lining up with TRBD1. There are 16 residues in the CDR3. Germline V gene data show CDR1 as MNHEY and CDR2 as SMNVEV (reference sequence). The trim removed 5 bases at V and 0 bases at J, leaving 7 bases unmatched. CDR3 sequence (DNA): TGTGCCAGCAGTAAGGACAGGTTTTATAGCAATCAGCCCCAGCATTTT. Protein product: CASSKDRFYSNQPQHF.

The V call is TRBV12-3 or TRBV12-4, the J call TRBJ2-2; TRBD1 agrees at 8 bases. V trimming: 2 bases; J trimming: 4 bases; junction bases outside the gene matches: 9. This CDR3 contains 17 residues. In DNA, the CDR3 is TGTGCCAGCAGTTTATGGGGCCCGACAGGGGCCACCGGGGAGCTGTTTTTT. As protein: CASSLWGPTGATGELFF.

The chain combines TRBV27 with TRBJ2-2; 9 bases are a match to TRBD1. The V and J ends lost 2 bases and 1 base, in that order; junction bases with no gene match: 5. The CDR3 runs to 17 residues. Germline V CDR1 and CDR2: MNHEY, SMNVEV (reference sequence). The CDR3 spells CASSLGSGQGNTGELFF. The CDR3 DNA reads as TGTGCCAGCAGTTTAGGGTCGGGACAGGGGAACACCGGGGAGCTGTTTTTT.

This chain joins TRBV7-6 and TRBJ2-5, with 7 positions matching TRBD1. The length of the CDR3 is 14 residues. V gave up 3 bases and J gave up 5 bases; unmatched junction bases: 6. The germline V gene has CDR1 SGHVS and CDR2 FNYEAQ. CDR3 protein: CASSFTGVGETQYF. The CDR3 DNA reads as TGTGCCAGCAGCTTCACAGGGGTTGGGGAGACCCAGTACTTC.

V is TRBV7-2 and J is TRBJ2-1, with D perhaps assigned TRBD1 or TRBD2 (6 bases each). The CDR3 runs 15 residues. Trimming took 1 base from V and 2 from J, leaving 9 bases between them. Germline-derived CDR1 and CDR2 are SGHTA and FQGNSA. The CDR3 bases are TGTGCCAGCAGCTTAGGGGGGGCCACCTACAATGAGCAGTTCTTC. It codes for CASSLGGATYNEQFF.

The rearrangement joins TRBV6-5 to TRBJ2-4; D remains ambiguous. V lost 6 bases to trimming and J lost 9 bases, with 15 bases between them. The CDR3 runs to 13 residues. Germline V CDR1 and CDR2: MNHEY, SVGAGI. CDR3 protein: CASRDLSLSIQYF. DNA for the CDR3: TGTGCCAGCAGGGACCTGAGTCTTAGCATTCAGTACTTC.

The V gene is TRBV10-2, the J gene TRBJ2-1; D perhaps matches TRBD2 (5 bases). CDR1 and CDR2 (germline): WSHSY, SAAADI. This CDR3 spans 16 amino acids. V was cut by 4 bases and J by 3 bases, with 16 bases left in between. The CDR3 spells CASSVRGAGLYNEQFF. The CDR3 bases are TGCGCCAGCAGTGTACGGGGAGCAGGCCTCTACAATGAGCAGTTCTTC.

The rearrangement links TRBV24-1 to TRBJ2-3; TRBD1 agrees at 7 bases. Trimming cost V 4 bases and J 6 bases; bases outside gene matches: 12. Looked up from germline, CDR1 is KGHDR and CDR2 is SFDVKD. The CDR3 consists of 16 residues. CDR3 in DNA: TGTGCCACCAGTGACCTGACAGGGAAAAGAAGGGATACGCAGTATTTT. It encodes CATSDLTGKRRDTQYF.

In its sample, this clonotype was seen many times. The chain couples TRBV2 to TRBJ2-5, with D unclear. Germline-derived CDR1 and CDR2 are SNHLY and FYNNEI. This CDR3 is built from 12 residues. V shed 5 bases and J shed 7 bases, with 11 bases lying between them. The CDR3 nucleotides read TGTGCCAGCAGTATCGGGCCTGGGACCCAGTACTTC. Translation: CASSIGPGTQYF.

This clonotype came up a few times. The gene calls are TRBV4-1 and TRBJ1-5; TRBD1 agrees at 10 bases. The germline V gene has CDR1 MGHRA and CDR2 YSYEKL. The CDR3 consists of 16 residues. V dropped 0 bases and J dropped 2; count of bases not matched to a gene: 1. This CDR3 reads CASSQDGQGGNQPQHF. The CDR3 nucleotides are TGCGCCAGCAGCCAAGATGGACAGGGGGGCAATCAGCCCCAGCATTTT.